This TCR beta chain was recorded in a study of shared clonotypes between healthy human individuals. The test was conducted at deep level. The data were produced by immunoSEQ multiplex PCR, yet TCRdb's version contains in-frame clones alone and is incomplete. The sample comprises 1.5 million to 2.5 million clones, about 95% of which are singletons, and 1.2% rests with the top ten. Germline V gene data show CDR1 as SGDLS and CDR2 as YYNGEE. V was pared by 0 bases and J by 6 bases, with 12 bases between. The CDR3 sequence is 14 residues long. In the naive CD8 group, cells lacked CD45RO and were positively selected for CCR7, so terminally differentiated effector memory CD45RA+ cells were left out.

This sequence joins TRBV9 and TRBJ1-1; unclear D gene. The TCR sequence derives from a young man in good health. The sequenced sample consisted of naive CD8+ T cells sorted from blood. Written as DNA, the CDR3 is TGTGCCAGCAGCGTAGGAGAGGGTGGGGCTGAAGCTTTCTTT. Protein product: CASSVGEGGAEAFF.